These 26 T cell receptor beta chains came from one sample sequenced in a study of technical replicates of blood from several donors. Method: immunoSEQ multiplex PCR; TCRdb's copy keeps in-frame clones and lacks some. Found here are about 12,000 clones, around 91% of them singletons; the top ten hold 8.5%. The sample taken for sequencing was PBMCs. These receptors came from a human donor in good health.

The chain has TRBV5-1 and TRBJ2-1, with D possibly being TRBD2 (6 bases). CDR1 is SGHRS and CDR2 is YFSETQ in the germline V gene. Trimming removed 1 base at V and 0 bases at J, with 8 bases between. This CDR3 spans 15 amino acids. As DNA, the CDR3 is TGCGCCAGCAGCTTGCGGGAGAGCTCCTACAATGAGCAGTTCTTC. It translates to CASSLRESSYNEQFF.

This clone was seen only once. The chain employs TRBV11-3 and TRBJ2-2; TRBD2 aligns across 13 bases. V lost 5 bases and J lost 6; bases outside the gene matches: 9. The CDR3 is made up of 17 amino acids. Germline V gene sequence: CDR1 SGHNT, CDR2 YENEEA. The CDR3 region has the DNA TGTGCCAGCAGCGGAACTAGCGGGAGGGGTGTTCCCGGGGAGCTGTTTTTT. Amino acids: CASSGTSGRGVPGELFF.

In this sample, this clone turned up once. The V gene is TRBV27, the J gene TRBJ2-5, with TRBD2 matching over 10 bases. CDR3 length equals 17 residues. With 4 bases clipped from V and 5 bases from J, the junction kept 13 bases outside the gene matches. Germline CDR1 MNHEY, CDR2 SMNVEV (reference sequence). This chain's CDR3 is CASSSLGRASGSETQYF. DNA of the CDR3: TGTGCCAGCAGTTCCCTGGGCCGGGCTAGCGGGAGTGAGACCCAGTACTTC.

The rearrangement uses TRBV30 and TRBJ2-6, with 7 bases matching TRBD1. The junction had 6 bases not matched to a gene; V was cut back by 1 base and J by 0 bases. The CDR3 runs 17 residues. CDR1 GTSNPN and CDR2 SVGIG come from the germline V gene (reference sequence). The CDR3 region has the DNA TGTGCCTGGAGTGACACAGGGGCAAGCTCTGGGGCCAACGTCCTGACTTTC. This codes for CAWSDTGASSGANVLTF.

The chain combines TRBV25-1 with TRBJ2-7, with D perhaps TRBD1 (5 bases). CDR1 and CDR2 from the germline V gene are MGHDK and SYGVNS. Trimming removed 8 bases from V and 4 bases from J, with 18 bases in between. This CDR3 region has 14 residues. The CDR3 nucleotides are TGTGCCAGCGCTCCCCCCCAGGGTCTGTACGAGCAGTACTTC. Its protein product is CASAPPQGLYEQYF.

The V and J genes are TRBV30 and TRBJ1-2; D uncertain. The germline gives CDR1 GTSNPN, CDR2 SVGIG (reference sequence). V dropped 3 bases and J dropped 2 bases, with 10 bases sitting between them. The CDR3 extends over 13 amino acids. In nucleotides, the CDR3 is TGTGCCTGGAGCGAACAGATAAACTATGGCTACACCTTC. Translated, it gives CAWSEQINYGYTF.

This clone came up a few times. The chain has TRBV29-1 and TRBJ1-4; D may be TRBD1 (5 bases). This CDR3 has 11 amino acids. V lost 8 bases to trimming and J lost 10 bases, with 14 bases between them. The germline V gene encodes CDR1 SQVTM and CDR2 ANQGSEA. CDR3 sequence (DNA): TGCAGCAAACTAGCGGGGGGAAAACTGTTTTTT. Protein sequence: CSKLAGGKLFF.

This chain links TRBV9 with TRBJ2-5, with 8 bases fitting TRBD1. The CDR3 is 16 amino acids. CDR1 SGDLS and CDR2 YYNGEE come from the germline V gene. Unmatched junction bases numbered 13, after V lost 4 bases and J lost 5 bases. DNA of the CDR3: TGTGCCAGCAGCCTCTCGGGACAGGTGACGGGGGAGACCCAGTACTTC. It yields the protein CASSLSGQVTGETQYF.

V and J are TRBV7-6 and TRBJ2-3; 8 nucleotides agree with TRBD2. This CDR3 is 15 amino acids long. The V gene's germline CDR1 is SGHVS and CDR2 FNYEAQ. The V segment lost 5 bases and the J segment 3 bases; nucleotides outside the gene matches: 7. This CDR3 is CASSQSGRGTDTQYF. In DNA, the CDR3 is TGTGCCAGCAGCCAGAGCGGGAGAGGGACAGATACGCAGTATTTT.

V and J are TRBV5-1 and TRBJ2-3; 10 bases match TRBD2. Germline values: CDR1 SGHRS, CDR2 YFSETQ. CDR3 length equals 18 residues. Unmatched junction bases numbered 10, after V lost 1 base and J lost 2 bases. CDR3 nucleotides: TGCGCCAGCAGCTTGCCGACTAGCGGGCTCCGCCTCACAGATACGCAGTATTTT. Its protein product is CASSLPTSGLRLTDTQYF. The whole variable domain, remainder taken from reference TRBV5-1 and TRBJ2-3, is KAGVTQTPRYLIKTRGQQVTLSCSPISGHRSVSWYQQTPGQGLQFLFEYFSETQRNKGNFPGRFSGRQFSNSRSEMNVSTLELGDSALYLCASSLPTSGLRLTDTQYFGPGTRLTVL.

The chain joins TRBV2 to TRBJ1-5; weak D call: TRBD1 (5 bases). The CDR3 covers 15 residues. CDR1 and CDR2 (germline): SNHLY, FYNNEI. Trimming removed 1 base from V and 5 bases from J, with 12 bases in between. CDR3 DNA: TGTGCCAGCAGTGAAGAGTGGGGGGGAGATCAGCCCCAGCATTTT. Translation: CASSEEWGGDQPQHF.

The V call is TRBV19, the J call TRBJ2-4; 8 bases map to TRBD1. This CDR3 comprises 13 residues. The germline gives CDR1 LNHDA, CDR2 SQIVND (reference sequence). With 5 bases clipped from V and 6 bases from J, the junction kept 3 bases outside the gene matches. Here the CDR3 DNA reads TGTGCCAGTAGTGATGGGACAGGAAACATTCAGTACTTC. Translated, it gives CASSDGTGNIQYF.

V usage is TRBV6-4 and J usage is TRBJ1-5; TRBD1 agrees at 8 bases. The CDR3 is 16 amino acids. The V gene end was trimmed by 6 bases and the J gene end by 2 bases; junction bases not matched to a gene: 9. CDR1 is MRHNA, CDR2 SNTAGT, per germline. The DNA of the CDR3 is TGTGCCAGCAGCCATCCAGGGGGCTTGGGCAATCAGCCCCAGCATTTT. It yields the protein CASSHPGGLGNQPQHF.

The chain employs TRBV2 and TRBJ1-2, with D possibly matching TRBD1 (5 bases). The germline CDR1 and CDR2 sequences are SNHLY and FYNNEI. CDR3 length equals 13 residues. The V end was cut by 1 base, the J end by 4 bases, with 7 bases between. In DNA, the CDR3 is TGTGCCAGCAGTGAAGGGCAGGGCTATGGCTACACCTTC. Its translation is CASSEGQGYGYTF.

The rearrangement links TRBV2 to TRBJ1-2; TRBD1 agrees at 9 bases. Germline assignment: CDR1 SNHLY and CDR2 FYNNEI. CDR3 length: 14 residues. The V segment lost 6 bases and the J segment 4 bases; nucleotides outside the gene matches: 6. CDR3 region: CASSGTGGLYGYTF. For the CDR3, the DNA is TGTGCCAGCAGCGGTACAGGGGGCCTCTATGGCTACACCTTC.

The chain joins TRBV30 to TRBJ2-2; a possible D gene is TRBD2 (6 bases). The CDR3 totals 15 residues. CDR1 and CDR2 from the germline V gene are GTSNPN and SVGIG (reference sequence). Trimming cost V 0 bases and J 4 bases, with 12 bases left between them. CDR3 nucleotides: TGTGCCTGGAGTGTAGCTAGCGCCACCACCGGGGAGCTGTTTTTT. As protein: CAWSVASATTGELFF.

The chain recombines TRBV14 with TRBJ1-5; possibly TRBD1 for D (6 bases). Germline CDR1 is SGHDN and CDR2 is FVKESK. Trimming took off 3 bases at V and 4 bases at J, with 7 bases between the two ends. The CDR3 length is 13 residues. CDR3 nucleotides: TGTGCCAGCAGCCATACAGGGAATCAGCCCCAGCATTTT. Protein: CASSHTGNQPQHF.

This rearrangement joins TRBV4-1 to TRBJ2-7, with 8 bases identical to TRBD2. V lost 2 bases to trimming and J lost 7 bases; unmatched junction nucleotides: 16. The length of the CDR3 is 17 residues. Germline V gene sequence: CDR1 MGHRA, CDR2 YSYEKL. The CDR3 protein is CASSQPPRGSGTGEQYF. The DNA for the CDR3 is TGCGCCAGCAGCCAACCTCCTCGGGGTAGCGGGACCGGTGAGCAGTACTTC.

The chain couples TRBV5-4 to TRBJ2-3; possible D gene TRBD1, 5 bases. The germline gives CDR1 SGHNT, CDR2 YYREEE (reference sequence). CDR3 length: 13 residues. The germline V and J ends were trimmed by 4 bases and 2 bases, with 8 bases remaining between them. The CDR3 region is CASSTTDTDTQYF. DNA for the CDR3: TGTGCCAGCAGCACGACAGACACAGATACGCAGTATTTT.

This sequence joins TRBV2 and TRBJ1-2; D gene ambiguous. The germline V gene encodes CDR1 SNHLY and CDR2 FYNNEI. This CDR3 region has 14 residues. V lost 5 bases, J lost 4 bases, and 14 bases lay in between. CDR3 DNA sequence: TGTGCCAGCAGTTCCGGGGAGGGTAGCTATGGCTACACCTTC. It codes for CASSSGEGSYGYTF.

The gene calls are TRBV27 and TRBJ2-1; D remains ambiguous. V shed 0 bases and J shed 2 bases, with 8 bases lying between them. This CDR3 has 15 amino acids. The germline gives CDR1 MNHEY, CDR2 SMNVEV (reference sequence). The CDR3 DNA follows: TGTGCCAGCAGTTTATCGGCTCAAACCTACAATGAGCAGTTCTTC. Amino acid sequence: CASSLSAQTYNEQFF.

CDR3 amino acids: CASRNVGLAAPNEKLFF. The CDR3 nucleotides are TGTGCCAGCAGGAACGTGGGTTTGGCGGCTCCCAATGAAAAACTGTTTTTT. V is TRBV28 and J is TRBJ1-4, with D unresolved. The germline gives CDR1 MDHEN, CDR2 SYDVKM. Trimming removed 6 bases from V and 5 bases from J, with 22 bases in between. CDR3 length: 17 amino acids.

V and J are TRBV6-1 and TRBJ1-5; D perhaps matches TRBD1 (6 bases). The CDR3 runs to 13 residues. Trimming pared 5 bases from V and 4 bases from J, leaving 9 bases between. Germline lookup yields CDR1 MNHNS and CDR2 SASEGT. The CDR3 loop is CASSFQGNQPQHF. For the CDR3, the DNA is TGTGCCAGCAGTTTTCAGGGGAATCAGCCCCAGCATTTT.

The chain carries TRBV30 and TRBJ1-5, with 8 bases that match TRBD1. In germline, CDR1 is GTSNPN, CDR2 SVGIG (reference sequence). Trimming at V came to 5 bases and at J to 4 bases, leaving 4 bases not matched to a gene. There are 13 residues in the CDR3. The CDR3 bases are TGTGCCTGGGCAGGACAGGGAAATCAGCCCCAGCATTTT. Amino acids: CAWAGQGNQPQHF. The variable domain in full, with the rest retrieved from reference TRBV30 and TRBJ1-5, is SQTIHQWPATLVQPVGSPLSLECTVEGTSNPNLYWYRQAAGRGLQLLFYSVGIGQISSEVPQNLSASRPQDRQFILSSKKLLLSDSGFYLCAWAGQGNQPQHFGDGTRLSIL.

The rearrangement links TRBV10-3 to TRBJ2-7, with 10 bases aligning to TRBD1. The CDR3 spans 13 residues. The germline V gene encodes CDR1 ENHRY and CDR2 SYGVKD. With 4 bases clipped from V and 5 bases from J, the junction kept 2 bases outside the gene matches. The CDR3 nucleotides are TGTGCCATCAGTGGACAGGGGGCCCACGAGCAGTACTTC. Its protein product is CAISGQGAHEQYF.

This clone was found a few times. The rearrangement joins TRBV7-9 to TRBJ2-5; 9 nucleotides agree with TRBD1. In germline, CDR1 is SEHNR, CDR2 FQNEAQ (reference sequence). CDR3 size: 16 residues. V trimming: 5 bases; J trimming: 5 bases; junction bases outside the gene matches: 12. The CDR3 DNA reads as TGTGCCAGCAGCCCACAGGGGGCAGGTGGTTGGGAGACCCAGTACTTC. The encoded protein is CASSPQGAGGWETQYF.